This TCR beta chain was found in a study of cytomegalovirus exposure and HLA in healthy donors (dated by TCRdb to between 2016 and 2019). Regarding the study in general: In an earlier analysis of 550 to 750 of the donors, about 270 Gb of sequence data and just under 120 million unique TCR beta sequences from approximately 180 million T cells were reported. Donor age, sex, ethnicity and CMV serostatus were collected together with the repertoire data. An earlier analysis of fewer than 700 of the donors applied high-throughput TCR beta sequencing to assess whether each TCR beta V gene segment acted as functional or pseudogenic. Around 300 gigabases of sequencing data and 70 million to 100 million unique TCR sequences were included in an early release covering several hundred HLA-typed donors. Among the approximately 400 genotyped donors, 81% belonged to the genetic ancestry cluster associated with self-reported Caucasian donors. Four to six DR-DQ haplotypes were handled as single units for association and clustering, since linkage in the cohort was strong. Every discovery cohort repertoire had been produced on one sequencing platform. In a later analysis, previously published TCR beta repertoires from 666 donors were re-analyzed and high-resolution HLA genotyping was added so that TCR occurrence patterns could be studied. To predict cytomegalovirus infection status, the study brought together high-throughput TCR immunosequencing, statistical association of individual TCRs with disease status, and machine learning. HLA typing included class I and class II loci at four-digit resolution. Along with the roughly 700-subject first cohort, a separate validation cohort of 120 different subjects was used. In a later genetic analysis, genome-wide SNP genotypes for about three fifths of the roughly 670 donors were used, and that subset was treated as a discovery cohort. Among 350 to 400 genotyped donors of the cohort, an average of 235,054 unique TCR beta nucleotide sequences were sequenced per donor, around 20% of them non-productive. Using immunosequencing, the study profiled T cell repertoires from around 680 subjects and related those repertoires to cytomegalovirus serostatus. Typing coverage varied by locus: about 629-630 donors for A, B, C, DRB1 and DQB1; approximately 520 for DQA1; 606 for DPA1; approximately 450 for DPB1. Rather than using new phenotypic data, the later analysis identified candidate immune exposures from TCR beta sequences and from how often those sequences occurred across donors. The study aimed to test whether cataloging public T cell receptors could reveal signatures of past pathogen exposure.

The cohort comprised around 690 healthy bone marrow donors. At the time of sampling, every cohort member was nominally healthy, though immune exposures that went unrecorded were likely present. The donor was CMV seropositive and belonged to the group of 270 or so seropositive cohort members. A peripheral blood sample was collected from each donor, and TCR beta sequencing was performed on peripheral blood mononuclear cells. Genomic DNA extraction from the blood cell samples was performed with the Qiagen DNeasy Blood Extraction Kit. In regard to this clone: The antigen it recognizes is unknown. The record has no base qualities; no much larger clone is one base away.

The library was produced with the immunoSEQ multiplex PCR assay. The multiplex PCR relied on a mix of 60 forward primers for TCR Vbeta segments and 13 reverse primers for TCR Jbeta segments. A multiplex PCR assay on genomic DNA amplified the CDR3 region of rearranged TCR beta genes. The amplified TCR beta libraries were sequenced on the Illumina HiSeq System as 87-base-pair reads. The original methods were these. A later analysis tallied some 79 million unique TCR beta chains across the 666 repertoires, and about 12 million of those chains were shared by two or more donors. To remove PCR and sequencing errors, raw reads were error-corrected and collapsed into unique sequences using a nearest-neighbor algorithm that merged closely related sequences. CDR3 sequences were aligned to IMGT reference sequences to assign V, D and J gene segments. Each retained sequence needed at least a six-nucleotide match to both a V gene segment and a J gene segment. Rearrangements were classified as productive when the CDR3 lacked stop codons and remained in frame with V and J, and all other rearrangements were classified as non-productive. Following IMGT convention, CDR3 was defined as the stretch from the second conserved V-encoded cysteine to the conserved J-encoded phenylalanine. The earlier analysis of about 620 of the donors excluded sequences that lacked an unambiguous match to a single V gene segment. In an earlier analysis of several hundred of the donors, V segments were called functional above 56.7% productive rearrangements and were called segregating when the between-donor standard deviation exceeded 5%. A statistical classification framework was built for diagnosing cytomegalovirus status from the catalog of TCR beta chain sequences. A later analysis assigned V and J genes by comparing TCR nucleotide sequences with IMGT/GENE-DB human TR gene sequences. A later analysis assigned CDR3 sequences and most-parsimonious VDJ recombination scenarios with the TCRdist pipeline. A later analysis defined each TCR beta chain by its CDR3 amino acid sequence plus V-gene family, and excluded reads lacking a unique V-gene family. In a later analysis, fewer than 650 highly shared, low-generation-probability nucleotide sequences were removed to address suspected cross-contamination and a sequencing artifact. For each public chain, a later analysis derived a clonal expansion index from normalized ranks of inferred template counts within each repertoire. Generation probabilities in a later analysis came from a VDJ recombination model fitted to out-of-frame rearrangements, and those results were checked against IGoR. In a later analysis, hypergeometric tests were used to score TCR-TCR, TCR-HLA and TCR-CMV co-occurrence, with a repertoire-size bias correction applied to TCR pairs. A later analysis estimated false discovery rates by permuting HLA or CMV assignments 20 times. In a later analysis, co-occurring TCRs were grouped using DBSCAN, with TCRdist sequence similarity added in when clustering inside HLA-allele-positive subsets. For co-occurrence clustering, repertoires with fewer than 30,000 or more than 120,000 public chains were excluded, along with roughly 5 repertoires with anomalous nucleotide sharing. TCRdb holds this immuneACCESS table with in-frame rearrangements only. Some clones are missing; in checked studies, unresolved V genes explain under half, and the rest has no known cause. That table gives V, J and clone size, and the DNA gave D and trimming. For this sample the table gives about 43,000 clones, of which around 58% were detected only once. The biggest ten clones account for 12% of the sample.

The paper as a whole reports these results and caveats: The authors suggested that the approach could potentially be generalized to other disease states and immunological phenotypes. V-gene and J-gene trimming of TCR beta chains was associated with a missense DCLRE1C variant in a later genetic analysis, and the association was replicated in an independent cohort. The cohort was sequenced for TCR beta chains only, and without alpha or paired-chain data the features that could be detected were limited. Across donors, most TCR sequences were observed very rarely, whereas some public TCRs were present in many individuals. In vitro tests confirmed that a few of the cytomegalovirus-associated TCR beta chains recognize cytomegalovirus antigens. The classifier was reported to diagnose cytomegalovirus status with high specificity and sensitivity in both the original and validation cohorts. A further reported finding was that TCR beta sequences accurately predicted the HLA-A and HLA-B alleles for most subjects in the first cohort. Immune exposure information for the cohort was limited to CMV serostatus. Linkage disequilibrium might explain the correlated functional status among segregating V segments, but an unknown experimental factor could not be excluded. Roughly uniform sequencing depth across donors was assumed in presence/absence analyses, although this assumption may not hold. In a later genetic analysis, fewer N-insertions in productive TCRs were reported among donors in an Asian-associated ancestry cluster than the roughly 700-donor mean. In a later analysis, 16,951 TCR beta sequences were associated with specific HLA alleles at a false discovery rate of 0.05. Because some donors lacked HLA typing at each locus, the association tests relied only on the typed subset. The sequencing pipeline was judged likely to have produced a cluster of highly shared sequence variants as a technical artifact. Because counts were too low, seventeen rarely observed V segments, including chromosome 9 orphons, were excluded from the earlier analysis of roughly 580 of the donors. In a later analysis, HLA-associated TCR beta chains were found to be more clonally expanded and to have lower generation probabilities than equally common non-associated chains. Broadly in line with IMGT annotations, most TCR beta V segments showed up in productive rearrangements about 90% or about 30% of the time in an earlier analysis of around 600 of the donors. The study listed 150 to 200 TCR beta chains as associated with cytomegalovirus. Several of the top co-occurrence clusters appeared to be linked to parvovirus B19, influenza, CMV and Epstein-Barr virus, according to a later analysis. A later analysis found that TCR association rates varied across HLA loci, with DRB1 alleles showing the most associated TCRs and HLA-C alleles the fewest. When HLA alleles, especially DR and DQ, strongly co-occurred, TCR associations were difficult to assign to individual alleles. In a later analysis, most CMV-associated TCR beta chains were found to appear HLA-restricted, with HLA associations seemingly driven largely by CMV exposure.

The TCR was taken from a man aged 60 to 69 in good health and CMV-seropositive. Sequenced material: PBMCs.

The DNA sequence is as follows: TGTGCCAGCAGTCGTGACAGGAGCTCCTACAATGAGCAGTTCTTC. This yields the protein CASSRDRSSYNEQFF. This sequence uses TRBV11-1 and TRBJ2-1; TRBD1 is a possible D gene, resting on 6 matching bases. V sheds 6 bases and J sheds 0 bases, leaving 12 bases between their ends. The CDR3 spans 15 residues, from the cysteine through the phenylalanine. Only the CDR3 part of the read is kept: 45 bases, read in frame from the first base. According to the germline V gene (reference sequence), CDR1 reads SGHAT and CDR2 reads FQDESV.